This T cell receptor beta chain emerged from a study of T-cell reconstitution after alpha-beta-depleted transplantation in children. Whole-study results and caveats: After one year, T-cell counts and TCRbeta diversity mostly came from new T cells. In patients about two months after transplant, alpha-beta T cells reportedly arose from several hundred expanded graft clones. Some patients showed high day-60 TCRbeta diversity, which derived from surviving recipient T cells and thymic progenitors.

This clonotype was picked up many times. Its specificity is not known. Preparation of the TCRbeta library used unique molecular identifiers. MiXCR, applied by TCRdb to the PCR reads, yields one record per CDR3 protein. The table has around 120,000 distinct CDR3 sequences, more than 20% seen once; the top ten hold about 10%. The CDR3 extends over 12 amino acids. The germline gives CDR1 SQVTM, CDR2 ANQGSEA. Trimming removed 4 bases from V and 6 bases from J, with 11 bases in between. The V and J genes are TRBV29-1 and TRBJ2-3; D is perhaps TRBD1 (5 bases). The sequences come from PBMCs, mostly from graft donor cells, collected 180 days after TCRalphabeta/CD19-depleted stem cell transplant. The origin of this receptor is a male patient under 10 years old who had a stem cell transplant for chronic granulomatous disease, so the T cells may come from the graft donor. The CDR3 DNA reads TGCAGCGTTGTCAGGGATGGGGATACGCAGTATTTT. This translates into CSVVRDGDTQYF.